The 13 T cell receptor beta chains below come from one sample, sequenced in a study of T cells after yellow fever vaccination. TCRdb reanalysed the 5' RACE reads using MiXCR and keeps one entry per CDR3 protein. The sample comprises tens of thousands of distinct CDR3 sequences, around 7% of which are singletons, and 20% to 25% rests with the top ten. Source: CD8+ T cells not binding an NS4B(214-222) dextramer, sorted from PBMCs, taken 35 to 50 days after the first yellow fever vaccination. The receptors were gathered from a young man who received the YFV17D yellow fever vaccine.

This clonotype ranks as medium-sized (0.01 to 0.1%). This chain uses TRBV4-2 with TRBJ2-2, with 8 bases matching TRBD2. Looked up from germline, CDR1 is LGHNA and CDR2 is YNFKEQ. There are 16 residues in the CDR3. V gave up 0 bases and J gave up 4 bases; unmatched junction bases: 4. Here the CDR3 reads CASSQDPGGATGELFF. The CDR3 DNA reads TGTGCCAGCAGCCAAGATCCGGGGGGGGCCACCGGGGAGCTGTTTTTT.

This clonotype was seen at least ten times. The chain recombines TRBV2 with TRBJ2-7; D uncertain. The V and J ends lost 6 bases and 0 bases respectively, with 15 bases between them. The V gene's germline CDR1 is SNHLY and CDR2 FYNNEI. There are 15 residues in the CDR3. The CDR3 bases are TGTGCCAGCAGCGGAACCCGGACGAGCTCCTACGAGCAGTACGTC. As protein: CASSGTRTSSYEQYV.

This clonotype was seen ten or more times. This chain links TRBV7-6 with TRBJ1-1, with 7 bases lining up with TRBD1. Germline lookup yields CDR1 SGHVS and CDR2 FNYEAQ. The junction had 10 bases not matched to a gene; V was cut back by 5 bases and J by 4 bases. The CDR3 is made up of 15 amino acids. CDR3: CASSPPKAGGTEAFF. CDR3 DNA sequence: TGTGCCAGCAGCCCCCCCAAGGCAGGGGGCACTGAAGCTTTCTTT.

The V gene is TRBV5-4, the J gene TRBJ1-3; weak D call: TRBD1 (5 bases). Germline assignment: CDR1 SGHNT and CDR2 YYREEE (reference sequence). V lost 6 bases to trimming and J lost 2 bases, with 12 bases between them. This CDR3 comprises 14 residues. The CDR3 coding sequence is TGTGCCAGCACTAATCTACAGGCTGGAAACACCATATATTTT. Protein: CASTNLQAGNTIYF.

This clonotype was seen at least ten times. The chain has TRBV12-3 or TRBV12-4 and TRBJ2-3, with 12 bases that match TRBD2. This CDR3 contains 20 residues. V was pared by 4 bases and J by 1 base, with 15 bases of the junction left unmatched. The CDR3 region is CASSYPSGGAYLLGTDTQYF. CDR3 in DNA: TGTGCCAGCAGTTACCCTAGCGGGGGGGCCTACCTCCTCGGCACAGATACGCAGTATTTT.

The J gene is TRBJ1-5, the V gene TRBV7-9; 9 bases line up with TRBD1. Looked up from germline, CDR1 is SEHNR and CDR2 is FQNEAQ (reference sequence). The V segment lost 5 bases and the J segment 6 bases; nucleotides outside the gene matches: 5. There are 14 residues in the CDR3. The CDR3 spells CASSAGQGLQPQHF. DNA of the CDR3: TGTGCCAGCAGCGCCGGACAGGGGCTTCAGCCCCAGCATTTT.

The genes are TRBV7-3 and TRBJ2-1, with 7 bases identical to TRBD2. Germline CDR1 is SGHTA and CDR2 is FQGTGA. The CDR3 sequence is 15 residues long. With 1 base clipped from V and 4 bases from J, the junction kept 4 bases outside the gene matches. The CDR3 DNA sequence: TGTGCCAGCAGCTTAATAGTTAGCGGGTACAATGAGCAGTTCTTC. It translates to CASSLIVSGYNEQFF.

This clonotype was picked up a small number of times. This sequence joins TRBV7-9 and TRBJ2-5, with 8 bases identical to TRBD2. There are 15 residues in the CDR3. From germline, CDR1 is SEHNR and CDR2 FQNEAQ (reference sequence). Trimming took 7 bases from V and 4 from J; bases not matched to a gene: 11. CDR3 sequence (DNA): TGTGCCAGCACCCTGCGGGGGGCCCAGGGAGAGACCCAGTACTTC. This sequence encodes CASTLRGAQGETQYF.

This clonotype was seen ten or more times. This chain links TRBV7-6 with TRBJ2-5; D is undetermined. Between the trimmed V and J ends, which lost 7 bases and 7 bases, there was a span of 13 bases. CDR1 and CDR2 (germline): SGHVS, FNYEAQ. The CDR3 sequence is 12 residues long. CDR3 sequence reads: CASKWILGTQYF. The CDR3 DNA follows: TGTGCCAGCAAGTGGATTTTGGGGACCCAGTACTTC.

This clonotype was counted ten times or more. The chain links TRBV29-1 to TRBJ2-7; no clear D gene. Germline values: CDR1 SQVTM, CDR2 ANQGSEA. The length of the CDR3 is 13 residues. Trimming stripped 4 bases from V and 0 bases from J, with 10 bases between. CDR3 DNA sequence: TGCAGCGTTGGATCCAGCTCCTCCTACGAGCAGTACTTC. It specifies CSVGSSSSYEQYF.

This clonotype was recorded at least ten times. The V and J genes are TRBV12-3 or TRBV12-4 and TRBJ2-1; 9 bases match TRBD1. The junction had 10 bases not matched to a gene; V was cut back by 7 bases and J by 6 bases. This CDR3 has 15 residues. The CDR3 DNA sequence: TGTGCCAGCACCAACGGACAGGGGACAAGCAATGAGCAGTTCTTC. Residues: CASTNGQGTSNEQFF.

In its sample, this clonotype was seen many times. DNA for the CDR3: TGCAGTGCTAGAGATCTTGGGACTAGCGTTCCTAATGAGCAGTTCTTC. This sequence encodes CSARDLGTSVPNEQFF. The chain carries TRBV20-1 and TRBJ2-1; 10 bases align to TRBD2. Germline V gene data show CDR1 as DFQATT and CDR2 as SNEGSKA (reference sequence). The trim removed 0 bases at V and 7 bases at J, leaving 9 bases unmatched. The CDR3 contains 16 residues.

This clonotype appeared a few times. J is TRBJ2-6 and V is TRBV6-2 or TRBV6-3, with D tentatively TRBD1 or TRBD2 (5 bases each). This CDR3 contains 20 residues. Germline lookup yields CDR1 MNHEY and CDR2 SVGEGT. The ends were cut back, 2 bases at V and 0 bases at J, with 20 bases in the middle. Here the CDR3 DNA reads TGTGCCAGCAGTTACCGTATGAGAGGGACGGGGATCTCTGGGGCCAACGTCCTGACTTTC. It specifies CASSYRMRGTGISGANVLTF.